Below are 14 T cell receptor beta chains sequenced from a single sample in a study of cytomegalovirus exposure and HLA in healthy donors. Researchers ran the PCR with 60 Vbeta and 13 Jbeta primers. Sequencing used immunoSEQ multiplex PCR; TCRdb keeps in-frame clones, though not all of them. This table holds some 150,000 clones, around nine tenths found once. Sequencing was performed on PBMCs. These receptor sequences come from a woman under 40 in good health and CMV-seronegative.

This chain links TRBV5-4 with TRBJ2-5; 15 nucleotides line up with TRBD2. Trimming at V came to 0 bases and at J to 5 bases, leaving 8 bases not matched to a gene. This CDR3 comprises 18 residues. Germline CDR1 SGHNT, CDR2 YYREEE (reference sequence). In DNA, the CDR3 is TGTGCCAGCAGCTTGGCATGGACTAGCGGGAGGGCGTGGGAGACCCAGTACTTC. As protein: CASSLAWTSGRAWETQYF.

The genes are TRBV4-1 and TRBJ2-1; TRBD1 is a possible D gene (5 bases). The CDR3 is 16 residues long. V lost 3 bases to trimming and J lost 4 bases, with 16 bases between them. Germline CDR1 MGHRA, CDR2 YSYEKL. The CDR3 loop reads CASSQSRAPEYNEQFF. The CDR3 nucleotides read TGCGCCAGCAGCCAGAGCAGGGCGCCAGAGTACAATGAGCAGTTCTTC.

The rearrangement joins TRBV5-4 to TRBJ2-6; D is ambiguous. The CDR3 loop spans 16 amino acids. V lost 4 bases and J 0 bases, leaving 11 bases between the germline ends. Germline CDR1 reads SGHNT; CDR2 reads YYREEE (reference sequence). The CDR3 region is CASSALPSSGANVLTF. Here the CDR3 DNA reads TGTGCCAGCAGCGCCTTACCGAGCTCTGGGGCCAACGTCCTGACTTTC.

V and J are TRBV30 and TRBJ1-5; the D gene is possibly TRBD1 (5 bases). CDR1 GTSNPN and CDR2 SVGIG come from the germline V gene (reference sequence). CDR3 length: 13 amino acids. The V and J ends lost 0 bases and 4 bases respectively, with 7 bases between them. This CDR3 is CAWSVGENQPQHF. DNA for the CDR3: TGTGCCTGGAGTGTAGGGGAAAATCAGCCCCAGCATTTT.

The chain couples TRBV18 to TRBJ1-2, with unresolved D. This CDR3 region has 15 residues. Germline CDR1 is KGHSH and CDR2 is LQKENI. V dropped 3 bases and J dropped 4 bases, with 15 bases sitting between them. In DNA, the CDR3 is TGTGCCAGCTCACCCCCTTGGAGGCTAGGCTATGGCTACACCTTC. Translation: CASSPPWRLGYGYTF.

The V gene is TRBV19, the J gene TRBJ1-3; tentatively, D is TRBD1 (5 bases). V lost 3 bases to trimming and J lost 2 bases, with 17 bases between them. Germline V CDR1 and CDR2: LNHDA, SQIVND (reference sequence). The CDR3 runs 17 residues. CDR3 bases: TGTGCCAGTAGTATCTGGTTGCAGGGAAGTACTGGAAACACCATATATTTT. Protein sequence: CASSIWLQGSTGNTIYF.

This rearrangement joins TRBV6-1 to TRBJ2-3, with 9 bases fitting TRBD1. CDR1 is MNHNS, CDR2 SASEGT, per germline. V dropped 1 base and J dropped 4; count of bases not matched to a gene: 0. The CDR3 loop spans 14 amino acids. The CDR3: CASSEGQGADTQYF. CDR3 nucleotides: TGTGCCAGCAGTGAAGGACAGGGGGCAGATACGCAGTATTTT.

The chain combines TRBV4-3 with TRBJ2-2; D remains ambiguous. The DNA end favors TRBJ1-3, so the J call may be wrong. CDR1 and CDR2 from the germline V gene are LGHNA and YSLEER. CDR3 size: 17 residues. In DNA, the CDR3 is TGCGCCAGCAGCCAAACCCGGGAGGTGGATCCCGCAGGCACCATATATTTT. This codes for CASSQTREVDPAGTIYF.

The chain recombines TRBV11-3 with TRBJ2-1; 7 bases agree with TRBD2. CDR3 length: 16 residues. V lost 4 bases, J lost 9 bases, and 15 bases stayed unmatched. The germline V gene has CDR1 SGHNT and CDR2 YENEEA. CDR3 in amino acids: CASSYQAASGSVEQFF. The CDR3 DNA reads TGTGCCAGCAGCTATCAGGCGGCTAGCGGCAGTGTTGAGCAGTTCTTC.

Written as DNA, the CDR3 is TGTGCCAGCAGTTTATCCGGTGCGTCGAGGAGCACTGAAGCTTTCTTT. Translating gives CASSLSGASRSTEAFF. The chain uses TRBV27 and TRBJ1-1; D call uncertain. The CDR3 contains 16 residues. The V gene's germline CDR1 is MNHEY and CDR2 SMNVEV (reference sequence). The germline V and J ends were trimmed by 0 bases and 4 bases, with 15 bases remaining between them.

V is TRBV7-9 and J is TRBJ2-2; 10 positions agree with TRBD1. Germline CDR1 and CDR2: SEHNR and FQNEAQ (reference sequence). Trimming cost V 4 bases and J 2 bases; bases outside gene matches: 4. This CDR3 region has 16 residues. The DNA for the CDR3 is TGTGCCAGCAGCTCCCGGGACAGGGGAAACACCGGGGAGCTGTTTTTT. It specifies CASSSRDRGNTGELFF.

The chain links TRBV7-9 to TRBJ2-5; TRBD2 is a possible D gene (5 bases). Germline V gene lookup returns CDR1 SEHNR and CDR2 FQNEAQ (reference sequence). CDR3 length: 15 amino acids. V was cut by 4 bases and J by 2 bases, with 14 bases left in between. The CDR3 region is CASSSDGVAQETQYF. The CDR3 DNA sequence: TGTGCCAGCAGCTCTGACGGGGTAGCTCAAGAGACCCAGTACTTC.

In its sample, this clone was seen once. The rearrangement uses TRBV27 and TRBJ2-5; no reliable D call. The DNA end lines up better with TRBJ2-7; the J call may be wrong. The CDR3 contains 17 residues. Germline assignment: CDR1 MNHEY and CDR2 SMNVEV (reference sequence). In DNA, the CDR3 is TGTGCCAGCAGTTTAAGGTGGTCGGAAAAACAGCCCTACGAGCAGTACTTC. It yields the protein CASSLRWSEKQPYEQYF.

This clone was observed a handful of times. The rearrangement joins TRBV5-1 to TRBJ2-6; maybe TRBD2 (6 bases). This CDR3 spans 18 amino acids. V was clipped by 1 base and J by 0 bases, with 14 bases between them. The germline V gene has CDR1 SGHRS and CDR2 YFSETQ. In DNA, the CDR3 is TGCGCCAGCAGCTTGCTTGGGACTTCCAGCTCTGGGGCCAACGTCCTGACTTTC. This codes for CASSLLGTSSSGANVLTF.